This entry features one TCR beta chain sequence. Its antigen is still unknown. The data stem from a study of T cell responses to AZD1222 COVID-19 vaccine. Study-level findings and limits: Scientists sampled the repertoires only once the peak T cell response had passed. At baseline, just a handful of AZD1222 recipients tested seropositive. Donors, mostly white British, included more females; clonal diversity was possibly underestimated. The study reported that nearly half of spike-specific TCRs target unmutated variant regions.

The table came from immunoSEQ multiplex PCR; TCRdb's copy has only in-frame clones and leaves some out. The data hold some 92,000 clones, with about 93% observed a single time. The starting material was peripheral blood, obtained on day 0 of MenACWY control vaccination. This TCR came from an adult in good health.

CDR3 protein: CASSLWVQGTEAFF. The CDR3 DNA follows: TGTGCCAGCAGCCTCTGGGTACAGGGGACTGAAGCTTTCTTT. This sequence joins TRBV11-2 and TRBJ1-1, with TRBD1 matching over 7 bases. The CDR3 runs 14 residues. J gave up 5 bases and V 5 bases, and 8 bases lay outside the gene matches. Germline CDR1 SGHAT, CDR2 FQNNGV.